Below are 23 T cell receptor beta chains sequenced from a single sample in a study of control samples from healthy donors and cancer patients. Profiling relied on immunoSEQ multiplex PCR, and the TCRdb table lists in-frame clones only, not all of them. This table holds more than 30,000 clones, less than 95% found once. Sequencing was performed on blood. The receptors originated from a man aged 55 to 69 in good health.

This rearrangement joins TRBV7-8 to TRBJ1-1, with TRBD1 as a possible D gene (5 bases). Germline CDR1 reads SGHVS; CDR2 reads FQNEAQ. This CDR3 is 19 amino acids long. Trimming stripped 2 bases from V and 0 bases from J, with 22 bases between. CDR3 nucleotide sequence: TGTGCCAGCAGCTTAAAACGAAGGGGAGTGACCCCCATGAACACTGAAGCTTTCTTT. Translating gives CASSLKRRGVTPMNTEAFF.

V is TRBV2 and J is TRBJ2-3; D not certain. Between the trimmed V and J ends, which lost 2 bases and 4 bases, there was a span of 4 bases. The CDR3 totals 12 residues. CDR1 and CDR2 (germline): SNHLY, FYNNEI. CDR3: CASSEMADTQYF. The CDR3 DNA is TGTGCCAGCAGTGAAATGGCAGATACGCAGTATTTT. Full variable domain (missing parts from reference TRBV2 and TRBJ2-3): EPEVTQTPSHQVTQMGQEVILRCVPISNHLYFYWYRQILGQKVEFLVSFYNNEISEKSEIFDDQFSVERPDGSNFTLKIRSTKLEDSAMYFCASSEMADTQYFGPGTRLTVL.

This clone was seen only once. This chain joins TRBV6-2 or TRBV6-3 and TRBJ1-5; D uncertain. CDR1 is MNHEY and CDR2 is SVGEGT in the germline V gene. There are 12 residues in the CDR3. Trimming left V 2 bases short and J 7 bases short, with 6 bases between. The CDR3 region is CASSYEGQPQHF. As DNA, the CDR3 is TGTGCCAGCAGTTACGAGGGACAGCCCCAGCATTTT.

This chain connects TRBV5-1 to TRBJ1-1; 8 bases map to TRBD1. Germline V lookup: CDR1 SGHRS, CDR2 YFSETQ. This CDR3 spans 14 amino acids. V lost 4 bases and J lost 5; bases outside the gene matches: 7. The CDR3 nucleotides read TGCGCCAGCAGCCCAGGACAGGGTGGGACTGAAGCTTTCTTT. Protein: CASSPGQGGTEAFF.

This rearrangement joins TRBV9 to TRBJ2-7; 8 nucleotides align to TRBD1. This CDR3 comprises 14 residues. Germline CDR1 and CDR2: SGDLS and YYNGEE. V lost 4 bases and J lost 4; bases outside the gene matches: 7. CDR3 sequence (DNA): TGTGCCAGCAGCCCACCGGGACAGGATTACGAGCAGTACTTC. Translating gives CASSPPGQDYEQYF.

The chain carries TRBV19 and TRBJ1-2, with D possibly being TRBD1 (5 bases). V was shortened by 3 bases and J by 5 bases, with 19 bases between the two germline ends. The CDR3 spans 16 residues. CDR1 and CDR2 (germline): LNHDA, SQIVND (reference sequence). CDR3: CASSILGGSGYYGYTF. The CDR3 nucleotides are TGTGCCAGTAGTATCCTCGGGGGGAGCGGATATTATGGCTACACCTTC.

The V and J genes are TRBV9 and TRBJ1-4; D is unresolved. Between the trimmed V and J ends, which lost 4 bases and 3 bases, there was a span of 13 bases. From germline, CDR1 is SGDLS and CDR2 YYNGEE. This CDR3 comprises 15 residues. CDR3 residues: CASSPDSWPNEKLFF. CDR3 in DNA: TGTGCCAGCAGCCCGGATAGCTGGCCTAATGAAAAACTGTTTTTT.

V gene TRBV14 combines with J gene TRBJ2-7; D remains unclear. Germline assignment: CDR1 SGHDN and CDR2 FVKESK. This CDR3 contains 16 residues. Trimming shortened V by 4 bases and J by 0 bases, and 16 bases separated the two germline ends. The DNA for the CDR3 is TGTGCCAGCAGCCCAGAGGTTATGCACAGCTCCTACGAGCAGTACTTC. Translating gives CASSPEVMHSSYEQYF.

This chain uses TRBV7-2 with TRBJ1-6, with D tentatively TRBD1 (5 bases). V was shortened by 5 bases and J by 7 bases, with 15 bases between the two germline ends. CDR3 length: 15 residues. CDR1 SGHTA and CDR2 FQGNSA come from the germline V gene. CDR3 in amino acids: CASSPWRQNNSPLHF. The CDR3 DNA reads TGTGCCAGCAGCCCCTGGAGACAGAACAATTCACCCCTCCACTTT.

The chain has TRBV6-5 and TRBJ1-1, with D hard to call. Per the germline V gene, CDR1 is MNHEY and CDR2 is SVGAGI. This CDR3 has 13 amino acids. With 6 bases removed from V and 4 bases from J, the gap between germline ends came to 12 bases. In DNA form, the CDR3 reads TGTGCCAGCAGAGATGGGTTCGTCACTGAAGCTTTCTTT. Its translation: CASRDGFVTEAFF.

The chain is built from TRBV5-1 and TRBJ2-2; 10 nucleotides match TRBD2. The CDR3 runs to 16 residues. V dropped 4 bases and J dropped 2; count of bases not matched to a gene: 5. The germline V gene has CDR1 SGHRS and CDR2 YFSETQ. CDR3 in amino acids: CASSKGLASNTGELFF. The CDR3 DNA reads as TGCGCCAGCAGCAAGGGACTAGCGAGCAACACCGGGGAGCTGTTTTTT.

This chain connects TRBV7-6 to TRBJ2-1, with D perhaps TRBD1 (6 bases). Per the germline V gene, CDR1 is SGHVS and CDR2 is FNYEAQ. The germline V and J ends were trimmed by 3 bases and 0 bases, with 18 bases remaining between them. The CDR3 consists of 18 residues. CDR3 in amino acids: CASSLTGPRSSSYNEQFF. The CDR3 DNA is TGTGCCAGCAGCTTGACAGGCCCTAGGTCGAGCTCCTACAATGAGCAGTTCTTC.

This chain links TRBV11-3 with TRBJ1-5, with a tentative D call TRBD1 (6 bases). V lost 1 base, J lost 2 bases, and 12 bases lay in between. The CDR3 covers 16 residues. Germline assignment: CDR1 SGHNT and CDR2 YENEEA. The CDR3 region is CASSLAPRGGNQPQHF. CDR3 sequence (DNA): TGTGCCAGCAGCTTAGCCCCCAGGGGTGGCAATCAGCCCCAGCATTTT.

This clone was observed once. At one end, the junction sequence differs from germline, possibly due to a read error. This sequence joins TRBV12-3 or TRBV12-4 and TRBJ2-7; the D call may be TRBD1 or TRBD2 (5 bases each). The CDR3 is made up of 13 amino acids. The DNA for the CDR3 is TGTGCCAGCACGCACGGTGGGACCGTTCGTAGACACTTC. This sequence encodes CASTHGGTVRRHF.

This rearrangement joins TRBV7-2 to TRBJ2-3; TRBD2 matches 8 bases. The germline gives CDR1 SGHTA, CDR2 FQGNSA. The CDR3 sequence is 16 residues long. Germline trimming cut 5 bases from V and 3 bases from J; bases unmatched to any gene: 10. In nucleotides, the CDR3 is TGTGCCAGCAGCGACGGTCTTGGCGGGGGGACAGATACGCAGTATTTT. This gives the protein CASSDGLGGGTDTQYF. The whole variable domain, filled in from reference TRBV7-2 and TRBJ2-3, reads GAGVSQSPSNKVTEKGKDVELRCDPISGHTALYWYRQSLGQGLEFLIYFQGNSAPDKSGLPSDRFSAERTGGSVSTLTIQRTQQEDSAVYLCASSDGLGGGTDTQYFGPGTRLTVL.

The chain recombines TRBV18 with TRBJ2-7, with D possibly being TRBD2 (6 bases). The germline gives CDR1 KGHSH, CDR2 LQKENI. Deletions cut 3 bases from V and 3 bases from J, with 9 bases between. The CDR3 extends over 13 amino acids. The CDR3 DNA is TGTGCCAGCTCACCCACCGGGGGCTACGAGCAGTACTTC. The encoded protein is CASSPTGGYEQYF.

The chain combines TRBV4-3 with TRBJ1-1; tentative D call: TRBD1 (6 bases). The CDR3 contains 18 residues. With 3 bases removed from V and 7 bases from J, the gap between germline ends came to 27 bases. Germline assignment: CDR1 LGHNA and CDR2 YSLEER. Here the CDR3 DNA reads TGCGCCAGCAGCCACCGACCCCCGCAGGGGTCGGGGCGAGTTGAAGCTTTCTTT. This encodes CASSHRPPQGSGRVEAFF.

This chain connects TRBV2 to TRBJ1-2; D uncertain. Germline-derived CDR1 and CDR2 are SNHLY and FYNNEI. V shed 1 base and J shed 0 bases, with 9 bases lying between them. The CDR3 consists of 15 residues. This CDR3 reads CASSEDYTTNYGYTF. The CDR3 region has the DNA TGTGCCAGCAGTGAAGACTACACCACTAACTATGGCTACACCTTC.

The V gene is TRBV7-8, the J gene TRBJ1-1; D not certain. Germline CDR1 SGHVS, CDR2 FQNEAQ. Trimming took 9 bases from V and 4 from J, leaving 21 bases between them. CDR3 length: 15 residues. CDR3 nucleotides: TGTGCCAGTACACTCCGGCCGGGGTGGGGCACTGAAGCTTTCTTT. It is translated as CASTLRPGWGTEAFF.

J is TRBJ1-1 and V is TRBV19; TRBD1 aligns across 7 bases. The CDR3 extends over 15 amino acids. Germline CDR1 and CDR2: LNHDA and SQIVND (reference sequence). V trimming: 1 base; J trimming: 0 bases; junction bases outside the gene matches: 2. This CDR3 reads CASSIGTGVNTEAFF. CDR3 nucleotides: TGTGCCAGTAGTATAGGAACAGGGGTGAACACTGAAGCTTTCTTT.

The chain joins TRBV18 to TRBJ2-2; D is unresolved. From germline, CDR1 is KGHSH and CDR2 LQKENI. This CDR3 has 12 amino acids. Trimming shortened V by 6 bases and J by 6 bases, and 8 bases separated the two germline ends. The CDR3 region has the DNA TGTGCCAGCTCGCCTCCGGCCGGGGAGCTGTTTTTT. Amino acid sequence: CASSPPAGELFF. Variable domain in full (rest from reference TRBV18 and TRBJ2-2): NAGVMQNPRHLVRRRGQEARLRCSPMKGHSHVYWYRQLPEEGLKFMVYLQKENIIDESGMPKERFSAEFPKEGPSILRIQQVVRGDSAAYFCASSPPAGELFFGEGSRLTVL.

The CDR3 sequence is CASSLGYRNQPQHF. The CDR3 DNA reads TGTGCCAGCAGCTTAGGATACCGGAATCAGCCCCAGCATTTT. The chain employs TRBV7-2 and TRBJ1-5; D unresolved. Looked up from germline, CDR1 is SGHTA and CDR2 is FQGNSA. The CDR3 has 14 amino acids. Trimming shortened V by 1 base and J by 4 bases, and 8 bases separated the two germline ends.

The chain carries TRBV11-3 and TRBJ2-5, with D perhaps being TRBD1 or TRBD2 (5 bases each). The V end was cut by 5 bases, the J end by 7 bases, with 14 bases between. The germline gives CDR1 SGHNT, CDR2 YENEEA. The CDR3 is 13 amino acids. The CDR3 region is CASSEGPKGTQYF. The CDR3 nucleotides are TGTGCCAGCAGCGAGGGACCCAAGGGGACCCAGTACTTC.